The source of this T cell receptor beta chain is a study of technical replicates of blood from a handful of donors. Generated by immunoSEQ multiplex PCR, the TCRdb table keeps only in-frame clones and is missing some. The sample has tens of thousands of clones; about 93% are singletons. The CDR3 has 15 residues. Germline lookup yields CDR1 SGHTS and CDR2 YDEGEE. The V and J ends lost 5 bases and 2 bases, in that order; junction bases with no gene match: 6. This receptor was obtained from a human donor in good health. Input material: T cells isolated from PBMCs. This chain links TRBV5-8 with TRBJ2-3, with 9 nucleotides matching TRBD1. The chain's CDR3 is CASSSGQGPTDTQYF. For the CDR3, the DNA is TGTGCCAGCAGTTCGGGACAGGGCCCCACAGATACGCAGTATTTT.